The 21 T cell receptor beta chains below were found in one sample sequenced in a study of blood T cells in healthy people across ages. Combining a sample-barcoded 5' primer with a J-beta primer mix, a second PCR ran for about 7 to 11 cycles. Each CDR3 protein gets one entry after TCRdb re-called the 5' RACE reads with MiXCR. Of some 1.7 million distinct CDR3 sequences in the sample, approximately 30% were seen once. Sequencing was done on a sample of blood. These receptors originate from a woman aged 30 to 39 in good health.

This clonotype was seen just once. The V gene is TRBV20-1, the J gene TRBJ2-2; D perhaps matches TRBD2 (6 bases). This CDR3 has 14 amino acids. Trimming shortened V by 3 bases and J by 6 bases, and 14 bases separated the two germline ends. The V gene's germline CDR1 is DFQATT and CDR2 SNEGSKA (reference sequence). CDR3 coding DNA: TGCAGTGCTAGGAAAGAATGGGGGGCCGGGGAGCTGTTTTTT. Translation gives CSARKEWGAGELFF.

The chain recombines TRBV12-3 or TRBV12-4 with TRBJ2-3; a weak D match, TRBD2 (5 bases). This CDR3 is 12 amino acids long. Trimming stripped 6 bases from V and 7 bases from J, with 11 bases between. This chain's CDR3 is CASRVRANTQYF. CDR3 DNA sequence: TGTGCCAGCAGAGTGAGGGCTAATACGCAGTATTTT.

This clonotype occurred many times. CDR3 region: CASSLVPNTEAFF. As DNA, the CDR3 is TGCGCCAGCAGCTTGGTACCCAACACTGAAGCTTTCTTT. The chain couples TRBV5-1 to TRBJ1-1; D gene unclear. Germline CDR1 and CDR2: SGHRS and YFSETQ. CDR3 length: 13 amino acids. Trimming removed 0 bases at V and 2 bases at J, with 5 bases between.

The chain links TRBV12-5 to TRBJ1-5; unclear D gene. This CDR3 region has 13 residues. Germline values: CDR1 LGHNT, CDR2 FRNRAP. CDR3 loop: CVSREGTDQPQHF. The CDR3 nucleotides are TGTGTTAGCCGGGAGGGTACGGATCAGCCCCAGCATTTT.

The CDR3 nucleotides are TGCAGTGCTAGAGATCCCAACGGGAGGCTAGGCGAGCAGTACTTC. Translating gives CSARDPNGRLGEQYF. The chain recombines TRBV20-1 with TRBJ2-7, with 7 nucleotides matching TRBD2. Germline V lookup: CDR1 DFQATT, CDR2 SNEGSKA (reference sequence). The CDR3 is 15 amino acids. V trimming: 0 bases; J trimming: 6 bases; junction bases outside the gene matches: 11.

A few counts support this clonotype. This rearrangement joins TRBV20-1 to TRBJ2-5; D might be TRBD2 (5 bases). CDR1 DFQATT and CDR2 SNEGSKA come from the germline V gene (reference sequence). The CDR3 sequence is 12 residues long. Trimming stripped 2 bases from V and 5 bases from J, with 9 bases between. The CDR3 nucleotides are TGCAGTGCTAGATTAGCGAGGGAGACCCAGTACTTC. This gives the protein CSARLARETQYF.

The rearrangement joins TRBV20-1 to TRBJ2-3; 7 positions match TRBD2. V shed 3 bases and J 4 bases; nucleotides not matched to a gene: 13. The germline CDR1 and CDR2 sequences are DFQATT and SNEGSKA (reference sequence). The CDR3 sequence is 16 residues long. As DNA, the CDR3 is TGCAGTGCTAGTTTTTCCACGCGGGAGTGGTCAGATACGCAGTATTTT. Amino acids: CSASFSTREWSDTQYF.

This clonotype was seen a few times. The rearrangement uses TRBV4-1 and TRBJ1-1; possibly TRBD1 for D (6 bases). From germline, CDR1 is MGHRA and CDR2 YSYEKL. The CDR3 covers 16 residues. V was trimmed by 0 bases and J by 4 bases, leaving 15 bases between them. This CDR3 reads CASSQDQGRAGTEAFF. The CDR3 DNA follows: TGCGCCAGCAGCCAAGATCAGGGGCGAGCGGGCACTGAAGCTTTCTTT.

This clonotype came up a few times. The V and J genes are TRBV9 and TRBJ2-7; TRBD1 is a possible D gene (5 bases). The V and J ends lost 3 bases and 3 bases respectively, with 16 bases between them. Germline V gives CDR1 SGDLS, CDR2 YYNGEE. This CDR3 has 15 residues. CDR3 nucleotides: TGTGCCAGCAGCGCCGAACCTCAAGACAGCTACGAGCAGTACTTC. Protein product: CASSAEPQDSYEQYF.

V and J are TRBV7-2 and TRBJ2-5; 10 nucleotides agree with TRBD2. CDR3 length: 16 amino acids. V lost 4 bases and J lost 5; bases outside the gene matches: 10. Germline assignment: CDR1 SGHTA and CDR2 FQGNSA. CDR3: CASSSRSGRAGETQYF. CDR3 nucleotides: TGTGCCAGCAGCTCACGGAGCGGGAGGGCCGGTGAGACCCAGTACTTC.

This clonotype was found many times. V usage is TRBV7-9 and J usage is TRBJ1-6; possibly TRBD1 for D (5 bases). V was clipped by 1 base and J by 10 bases, with 11 bases between them. Germline CDR1 is SEHNR and CDR2 is FQNEAQ (reference sequence). This CDR3 has 14 residues. As DNA, the CDR3 is TGTGCCAGCAGCTTAGAAGGGGTAAGATCACCCCTCCACTTT. Translated, it gives CASSLEGVRSPLHF.

This clonotype was recorded at least ten times. The chain has TRBV4-3 and TRBJ2-5; TRBD1 might be the D (5 bases). Germline CDR1 is LGHNA and CDR2 is YSLEER. V lost 5 bases and J 4 bases, leaving 11 bases between the germline ends. The CDR3 has 13 amino acids. As DNA, the CDR3 is TGCGCCAGCAGCAGACGTCAGGGAGAGACCCAGTACTTC. It specifies CASSRRQGETQYF.

The V gene is TRBV24-1, the J gene TRBJ2-1; TRBD2 matches 8 bases. V gave up 3 bases and J gave up 13 bases; unmatched junction bases: 16. Germline CDR1 is KGHDR and CDR2 is SFDVKD. The CDR3 extends over 16 amino acids. DNA for the CDR3: TGTGCCACCAGTGATCGCGTAGCGGGGAGGGGAGAGACCCAGTTCTTC. It codes for CATSDRVAGRGETQFF.

This chain connects TRBV5-1 to TRBJ2-7; 8 bases are a match to TRBD2. The CDR3 runs 15 residues. The V gene's germline CDR1 is SGHRS and CDR2 YFSETQ. J gave up 2 bases and V 0 bases, and 4 bases lay outside the gene matches. CDR3 protein: CASSLGRGATYEQYF. The CDR3 nucleotides read TGCGCCAGCAGCTTGGGGCGGGGGGCCACCTACGAGCAGTACTTC.

Details on this clonotype: The junction and the germline gene differ at one end; a read error may be behind it. This sequence joins TRBV6-5 and TRBJ2-3, with D hard to call. Germline V gives CDR1 MNHEY, CDR2 SVGAGI. This CDR3 comprises 18 residues. CDR3 nucleotide sequence: TGTGTCAGCAGTTACTCAAGTCTGGCTGATACTAGCACAGATACGCAGTATTTT. Translating gives CVSSYSSLADTSTDTQYF.

The chain employs TRBV7-2 and TRBJ2-7; the D gene is possibly TRBD2 (5 bases). CDR1 and CDR2 from the germline V gene are SGHTA and FQGNSA. CDR3 length: 15 residues. Trimming took off 1 base at V and 3 bases at J, with 13 bases between the two ends. CDR3 residues: CASSLEVGVGYEQYF. CDR3 nucleotides: TGTGCCAGCAGCTTAGAGGTGGGAGTCGGCTACGAGCAGTACTTC.

A single count supports this clonotype. The conserved closing phenylalanine or tryptophan is absent in this CDR3, likely reflecting a read error. The V call is TRBV7-9, the J call TRBJ2-1; a weak D match, TRBD1 (6 bases). In germline, CDR1 is SEHNR, CDR2 FQNEAQ (reference sequence). CDR3 length: 16 amino acids. Trimming removed 6 bases from V and 2 bases from J, with 17 bases in between. DNA for the CDR3: TGTGCCAGCAGTGTTTACGGGACAACCGCCTACAATGAGCAGTTCGTC. It yields the protein CASSVYGTTAYNEQFV.

The chain links TRBV9 to TRBJ2-2; D remains unclear. The CDR3 totals 13 residues. V was pared by 0 bases and J by 7 bases, with 7 bases between. Germline V gives CDR1 SGDLS, CDR2 YYNGEE. CDR3 residues: CASSVAINGELFF. CDR3 bases: TGTGCCAGCAGCGTAGCTATTAACGGGGAGCTGTTTTTT.

The chain carries TRBV3-1 and TRBJ2-5; D is ambiguous. V shed 6 bases and J shed 5 bases, with 16 bases lying between them. The CDR3 loop spans 14 amino acids. From germline, CDR1 is LGHDT and CDR2 YNNKEL (reference sequence). DNA of the CDR3: TGTGCCAGCAGTTCCTACCTCCCGCGGGAGACCCAGTACTTC. Its protein product is CASSSYLPRETQYF.

The genes are TRBV7-6 and TRBJ2-3, with D unclear. This CDR3 region has 13 residues. V lost 5 bases and J 8 bases, leaving 14 bases between the germline ends. In germline, CDR1 is SGHVS, CDR2 FNYEAQ. The CDR3 bases are TGTGCCAGCAGCCTTCTCCGCGCTGGTACGCAGTATTTT. Residues: CASSLLRAGTQYF.

The J gene is TRBJ2-5, the V gene TRBV10-3, with 7 nucleotides matching TRBD1. The CDR3 sequence is 15 residues long. V gave up 2 bases and J gave up 3 bases; unmatched junction bases: 6. Germline-derived CDR1 and CDR2 are ENHRY and SYGVKD. DNA of the CDR3: TGTGCCATCAGTGAGAGGGGACAGCCAAAAGAGACCCAGTACTTC. Protein sequence: CAISERGQPKETQYF.